This TCR beta chain came from a study of T cell responses to AZD1222 COVID-19 vaccine. Findings and limits, study-wide: Just a handful of AZD1222 recipients were seropositive at baseline. Most donors were white British, females outnumbered males, and clonal diversity was possibly underestimated. Unmutated variant regions are reportedly the target of nearly half of TCRs that are spike-specific.

To note about this clone: Its antigen is as yet unknown.

TCRdb keeps only in-frame clones here, not all; method: immunoSEQ multiplex PCR. The repertoire consists of approximately 150,000 clones, with around 83% occurring once and the leading ten covering less than 6%. The CDR3 sequence is 16 residues long. V shed 4 bases and J 2 bases; nucleotides not matched to a gene: 10. Germline CDR1 MNHEY, CDR2 SVGAGI. This specimen was peripheral blood, taken 28 days after the second AZD1222 dose. The V gene is TRBV6-5, the J gene TRBJ1-2; TRBD1 aligns across 7 bases. The clonotype originates from an adult who received the AZD1222 COVID-19 vaccine. CDR3 residues: CASSSTTSRGNYGYTF. CDR3 nucleotides: TGTGCCAGCAGTTCGACGACTTCCAGGGGGAACTATGGCTACACCTTC.